This entry lists 29 T cell receptor beta chains sequenced from one sample in a study of T cell responses to AZD1222 COVID-19 vaccine. This table comes from immunoSEQ multiplex PCR, and its TCRdb copy is limited to in-frame clones, with some not included. The sample contains 90,000 to 100,000 clones, around nine tenths of which appear only once. The source material was peripheral blood, sampled 28 days after the second AZD1222 dose. Source of these receptors: an adult who received the AZD1222 COVID-19 vaccine.

The V gene is TRBV3-1 (or the pseudogene TRBV3-2), the J gene TRBJ2-3; TRBD2 might be the D (5 bases). Germline V lookup: CDR1 LGHDT, CDR2 YNNKEL (reference sequence). Trimming removed 1 base from V and 6 bases from J, with 20 bases in between. This CDR3 has 17 residues. The CDR3 sequence is CASSQAPSLIGGDTQYF. In DNA form, the CDR3 reads TGTGCCAGCAGCCAAGCCCCTAGCCTCATAGGTGGGGATACGCAGTATTTT.

The V gene is TRBV19, the J gene TRBJ1-5, with D perhaps TRBD1 (6 bases). V was trimmed by 4 bases and J by 5 bases, leaving 9 bases between them. In germline, CDR1 is LNHDA, CDR2 SQIVND (reference sequence). The CDR3 consists of 13 residues. This CDR3 reads CASSTEGDQPQHF. The CDR3 DNA reads TGTGCCAGTAGTACTGAGGGGGATCAGCCCCAGCATTTT.

The V gene is TRBV28, the J gene TRBJ2-4; D unresolved. The V gene's germline CDR1 is MDHEN and CDR2 SYDVKM. The CDR3 loop spans 12 amino acids. V was clipped by 7 bases and J by 8 bases, with 12 bases between them. CDR3 amino acids: CASIGGEYIQYF. In DNA, the CDR3 is TGTGCCAGCATTGGCGGAGAATACATTCAGTACTTC.

This clone was found once. The chain combines TRBV7-8 with TRBJ2-4; D is unclear. Germline CDR1 and CDR2: SGHVS and FQNEAQ. V lost 1 base to trimming and J lost 0 bases, with 7 bases between them. CDR3 length: 15 amino acids. The CDR3 DNA reads as TGTGCCAGCAGCTTAGATGCAGGAGCCAAAAACATTCAGTACTTC. Protein sequence: CASSLDAGAKNIQYF. The whole variable domain, remainder taken from reference TRBV7-8 and TRBJ2-4, is GAGVSQSPRYKVAKRGQDVALRCDPISGHVSLFWYQQALGQGPEFLTYFQNEAQLDKSGLPSDRFFAERPEGSVSTLKIQRTQQEDSAVYLCASSLDAGAKNIQYFGAGTRLSVL.

The chain links TRBV7-2 to TRBJ2-7; tentatively, D is TRBD1 or TRBD2 (5 bases each). The germline CDR1 and CDR2 sequences are SGHTA and FQGNSA. Trimming took off 3 bases at V and 5 bases at J, with 14 bases between the two ends. The CDR3 sequence is 14 residues long. As DNA, the CDR3 is TGTGCCAGCAGCTTCAGAGGGGTGGGAAACGAGCAGTACTTC. The encoded protein is CASSFRGVGNEQYF.

The V gene is TRBV19, the J gene TRBJ2-7; TRBD1 might be the D (6 bases). V gave up 5 bases and J gave up 5 bases, with 16 bases separating them. Germline V lookup: CDR1 LNHDA, CDR2 SQIVND (reference sequence). This CDR3 is 14 amino acids long. The CDR3 nucleotides read TGTGCCAGTAGTTTGACAGGCATCCCCCACGAGCAGTACTTC. Translation: CASSLTGIPHEQYF.

This chain joins TRBV3-1 (or the pseudogene TRBV3-2) and TRBJ2-1, with 11 bases that match TRBD2. This CDR3 is 15 amino acids long. V lost 4 bases, J lost 4 bases, and 3 bases stayed unmatched. Germline V gene sequence: CDR1 LGHDT, CDR2 YNNKEL (reference sequence). The CDR3, as DNA: TGTGCCAGCAGCCTAGCGGGAGGGAGGTACAATGAGCAGTTCTTC. Residues: CASSLAGGRYNEQFF.

This clone was seen only once. This chain uses TRBV5-1 with TRBJ2-5; 8 bases are a match to TRBD1. CDR3 size: 16 residues. Unmatched junction bases numbered 6, after V lost 1 base and J lost 1 base. CDR1 SGHRS and CDR2 YFSETQ come from the germline V gene. This CDR3 is CASSLNGGTGQETQYF. CDR3 nucleotides: TGCGCCAGCAGCTTGAATGGTGGGACAGGCCAAGAGACCCAGTACTTC.

The chain uses TRBV11-2 and TRBJ1-5; D might be TRBD1 (6 bases). In germline, CDR1 is SGHAT, CDR2 FQNNGV. Trimming shortened V by 3 bases and J by 1 base, and 16 bases separated the two germline ends. The CDR3 covers 17 residues. The CDR3 region has the DNA TGTGCCAGCAGCTTTGGTCCAGGGGATGGCAGCAATCAGCCCCAGCATTTT. Translating gives CASSFGPGDGSNQPQHF.

V and J are TRBV3-1 (or the pseudogene TRBV3-2) and TRBJ1-5; no firm D call. The CDR3 length is 14 residues. Germline CDR1 and CDR2: LGHDT and YNNKEL (reference sequence). Trimming left V 1 base short and J 3 bases short, with 7 bases between. CDR3 protein: CASSQGQDNQPQHF. CDR3 nucleotide sequence: TGTGCCAGCAGCCAAGGCCAGGACAATCAGCCCCAGCATTTT.

The V gene is TRBV6-6, the J gene TRBJ2-1, with 7 bases matching TRBD1. The CDR3 has 13 amino acids. Germline assignment: CDR1 MNHNY and CDR2 SVGAGI (reference sequence). V lost 10 bases to trimming and J lost 4 bases; unmatched junction nucleotides: 7. The CDR3 bases are TGTGCCACCGGGACAGAGAATTACAATGAGCAGTTCTTC. This encodes CATGTENYNEQFF.

The V gene is TRBV6-5, the J gene TRBJ2-2, with 7 bases identical to TRBD1. The CDR3 extends over 13 amino acids. Germline loops: CDR1 MNHEY, CDR2 SVGAGI. J was trimmed by 6 bases and V by 6 bases; bases with no gene match: 4. CDR3 in amino acids: CASSRGTSGELFF. CDR3 DNA: TGTGCCAGCAGCAGGGGGACGTCCGGGGAGCTGTTTTTT.

This clone was found once. The chain combines TRBV30 with TRBJ2-7, with TRBD2 matching 10 bases. Germline values: CDR1 GTSNPN, CDR2 SVGIG (reference sequence). J lost 5 bases, V lost 0 bases, and 7 bases had no gene match. This CDR3 has 15 residues. CDR3 sequence: CAWSVRASGSHEQYF. CDR3 nucleotides: TGTGCCTGGAGTGTAAGGGCTAGCGGGAGTCACGAGCAGTACTTC.

The chain links TRBV30 to TRBJ1-5; D gene ambiguous. CDR1 GTSNPN and CDR2 SVGIG come from the germline V gene (reference sequence). This CDR3 spans 16 amino acids. Trimming shortened V by 0 bases and J by 2 bases, and 14 bases separated the two germline ends. The CDR3 protein is CAWSVQEVSGNQPQHF. The CDR3 bases are TGTGCCTGGAGTGTACAAGAGGTATCGGGCAATCAGCCCCAGCATTTT.

The chain joins TRBV4-2 to TRBJ2-3, with 7 bases identical to TRBD2. With V trimmed by 1 base and J by 3 bases, 10 bases remained unmatched. The CDR3 is 17 amino acids. Germline V gene data show CDR1 as LGHNA and CDR2 as YNFKEQ. The CDR3 DNA is TGTGCCAGCAGCCAAGGATCCCTTGGAGCGGGAACAGATACGCAGTATTTT. Protein sequence: CASSQGSLGAGTDTQYF.

This rearrangement joins TRBV6-5 to TRBJ2-1; a weak D match, TRBD2 (6 bases). Trimming took off 5 bases at V and 6 bases at J, with 17 bases between the two ends. The CDR3 totals 15 residues. Germline V lookup: CDR1 MNHEY, CDR2 SVGAGI. The CDR3 bases are TGTGCCAGCAGTAACCGGGAGACCCGGGGCAATGAGCAGTTCTTC. As protein: CASSNRETRGNEQFF.

The chain employs TRBV5-4 and TRBJ1-1; D is undetermined. Germline CDR1 and CDR2: SGHNT and YYREEE (reference sequence). V gave up 4 bases and J gave up 6 bases, with 10 bases separating them. There are 12 residues in the CDR3. In nucleotides, the CDR3 is TGTGCCAGCAGCCCCGGGTCCTCTGAAGCTTTCTTT. It specifies CASSPGSSEAFF.

The V and J genes are TRBV30 and TRBJ2-2; TRBD1 is a possible D gene (6 bases). The length of the CDR3 is 12 residues. V lost 5 bases, J lost 6 bases, and 10 bases lay in between. Germline CDR1 and CDR2: GTSNPN and SVGIG (reference sequence). The CDR3 nucleotides are TGTGCCTGGCGTCACAGGGCCGGGGAGCTGTTTTTT. Residues: CAWRHRAGELFF.

The chain combines TRBV18 with TRBJ2-2; the D is unclear. V was clipped by 3 bases and J by 1 base, with 6 bases between them. Germline assignment: CDR1 KGHSH and CDR2 LQKENI. The CDR3 sequence is 14 residues long. DNA of the CDR3: TGTGCCAGCTCACCCGGCAGGAACACCGGGGAGCTGTTTTTT. It translates to CASSPGRNTGELFF.

On this clone: The same CDR3 is also encoded by other DNA sequences in this sample. V is TRBV7-2 and J is TRBJ1-5, with a possible D match to TRBD1 (5 bases). The V end lost 1 base, the J end lost 6 bases, and 7 bases lay between the germline ends. Germline-derived CDR1 and CDR2 are SGHTA and FQGNSA. This CDR3 spans 13 amino acids. DNA of the CDR3: TGTGCCAGCAGCTTAGAGGGGTTTCAGCCCCAGCATTTT. As protein: CASSLEGFQPQHF. Filled out from reference TRBV7-2 and TRBJ1-5, the complete variable domain reads GAGVSQSPSNKVTEKGKDVELRCDPISGHTALYWYRQSLGQGLEFLIYFQGNSAPDKSGLPSDRFSAERTGGSVSTLTIQRTQQEDSAVYLCASSLEGFQPQHFGDGTRLSIL.

This clone was detected only a few times. This chain links TRBV28 with TRBJ1-1; D is perhaps TRBD1 (6 bases). Germline V gives CDR1 MDHEN, CDR2 SYDVKM. Trimming removed 1 base from V and 5 bases from J, with 20 bases in between. The CDR3 has 17 amino acids. The CDR3 region has the DNA TGTGCCAGCAGTTTATACCCCTCTGCGGGGGCAGGAACTGAAGCTTTCTTT. This codes for CASSLYPSAGAGTEAFF.

This clone occurred once. The CDR3 sequence: CASSRDRGWFF. The CDR3 nucleotides are TGTGCCAGCAGTAGGGACAGGGGATGGTTCTTC. The V call is TRBV6-6, the J call TRBJ2-1, with 10 bases that match TRBD1. The CDR3 runs to 11 residues. CDR1 and CDR2 (germline): MNHNY, SVGAGI (reference sequence). The V and J ends lost 5 bases and 15 bases, in that order; junction bases with no gene match: 4.

The chain has TRBV3-1 (or the pseudogene TRBV3-2) and TRBJ2-1; 8 bases map to TRBD2. After removal of 3 bases from V and 13 bases from J, the junction contained 8 bases not matched to a gene. Germline V gene data show CDR1 as LGHDT and CDR2 as YNNKEL (reference sequence). CDR3 size: 13 residues. The CDR3 loop is CASSQRSSGSQFF. The CDR3 DNA reads TGTGCCAGCAGCCAGAGGTCCAGCGGGAGCCAGTTCTTC.

CDR3 bases: TGTGCCTGGAGTGTAGACAGGGGACGGGGCTACACCTTC. It specifies CAWSVDRGRGYTF. V gene TRBV30 combines with J gene TRBJ1-2; 8 nucleotides match TRBD1. V trimming: 0 bases; J trimming: 8 bases; junction bases outside the gene matches: 5. This CDR3 has 13 residues. CDR1 GTSNPN and CDR2 SVGIG come from the germline V gene (reference sequence). The whole variable domain, filled in from reference TRBV30 and TRBJ1-2, reads SQTIHQWPATLVQPVGSPLSLECTVEGTSNPNLYWYRQAAGRGLQLLFYSVGIGQISSEVPQNLSASRPQDRQFILSSKKLLLSDSGFYLCAWSVDRGRGYTFGSGTRLTVV.

CDR3 amino acids: CASSRPASGHLYEQYF. In nucleotides, the CDR3 is TGTGCCAGCAGCCGGCCCGCTAGCGGACATTTGTACGAGCAGTACTTC. J is TRBJ2-7 and V is TRBV3-1 (or the pseudogene TRBV3-2); 7 positions agree with TRBD2. Per the germline V gene, CDR1 is LGHDT and CDR2 is YNNKEL (reference sequence). The CDR3 is made up of 16 amino acids. The J segment lost 4 bases and the V segment lost 4 bases, leaving 13 bases of the junction unmatched.

This sequence joins TRBV5-1 and TRBJ2-1; D could derive from TRBD1 or TRBD2 (5 bases each). Deletions cut 4 bases from V and 3 bases from J, with 14 bases between. This CDR3 has 15 amino acids. The germline CDR1 and CDR2 sequences are SGHRS and YFSETQ. The CDR3 here is CASSLSGTDYNEQFF. DNA of the CDR3: TGCGCCAGCAGCCTTTCTGGGACGGACTACAATGAGCAGTTCTTC.

V and J are TRBV4-1 and TRBJ1-1; D unclear. CDR3 length: 16 residues. V dropped 0 bases and J dropped 1 base, with 12 bases sitting between them. Germline CDR1 and CDR2: MGHRA and YSYEKL. The CDR3 region has the DNA TGCGCCAGCAGCCAAGATCCCGGAGTTCCGAACACTGAAGCTTTCTTT. Translation: CASSQDPGVPNTEAFF.

The V and J genes are TRBV5-1 and TRBJ2-1; the D is unclear. Germline CDR1 reads SGHRS; CDR2 reads YFSETQ. The CDR3 runs 14 residues. Trimming took 0 bases from V and 6 from J, leaving 10 bases between them. CDR3 sequence reads: CASSLAVATNEQFF. CDR3 DNA: TGCGCCAGCAGCTTGGCCGTGGCGACCAATGAGCAGTTCTTC.

The chain uses TRBV20-1 and TRBJ2-3; D assignment may be TRBD1 or TRBD2 (5 bases each). Germline assignment: CDR1 DFQATT and CDR2 SNEGSKA (reference sequence). The length of the CDR3 is 16 residues. V lost 5 bases, J lost 4 bases, and 22 bases lay in between. CDR3 DNA: TGCAGTGCTGGTGAAGTATTCGGGGCGAGGGCAGATACGCAGTATTTT. Encoded protein: CSAGEVFGARADTQYF.